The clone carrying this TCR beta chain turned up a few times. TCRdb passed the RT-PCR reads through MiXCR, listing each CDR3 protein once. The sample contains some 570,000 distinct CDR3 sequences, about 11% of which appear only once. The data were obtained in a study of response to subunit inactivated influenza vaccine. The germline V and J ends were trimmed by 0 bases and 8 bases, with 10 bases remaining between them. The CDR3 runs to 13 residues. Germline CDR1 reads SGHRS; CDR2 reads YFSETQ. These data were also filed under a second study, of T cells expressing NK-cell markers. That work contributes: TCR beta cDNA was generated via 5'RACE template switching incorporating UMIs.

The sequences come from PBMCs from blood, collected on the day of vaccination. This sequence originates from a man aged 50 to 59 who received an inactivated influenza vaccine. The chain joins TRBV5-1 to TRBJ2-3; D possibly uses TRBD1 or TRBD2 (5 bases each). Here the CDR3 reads CASSLGGGFTQYF. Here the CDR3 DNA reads TGCGCCAGCAGCTTGGGTGGGGGTTTTACGCAGTATTTT.